This entry concerns a single T cell receptor beta chain. What it recognizes is unknown. These data originate in a study of blood T cells in healthy people across ages. Study findings and constraints: Age showed a roughly linear inverse relationship with TCR beta diversity per million T cells. Not knowing donor CMV status may have confounded expanded clonotype changes.

This CDR3 region has 15 residues. Looked up from germline, CDR1 is SGHTA and CDR2 is FQGNSA. V shed 5 bases and J 10 bases; nucleotides not matched to a gene: 9. The second PCR ran about 6 to 12 cycles with a sample-barcoded 5' primer and J-beta primers. TCRdb called the 5' RACE reads again in MiXCR, with one record for every CDR3 protein. The sample shows 1.5 million to 2 million distinct CDR3 sequences, 25% to 30% of them seen only once. The TCR sequence derives from a woman aged 25-40 years in good health. Sequencing was performed on blood. The chain uses TRBV7-2 and TRBJ1-6; 9 bases align to TRBD1. CDR3 coding DNA: TGTGCCAGCAGCGACGGACAGGGGTGGGGGTCACCCCTCCACTTT. Translating gives CASSDGQGWGSPLHF. Supplemented by reference TRBV7-2 and TRBJ1-6, the full variable domain reads GAGVSQSPSNKVTEKGKDVELRCDPISGHTALYWYRQSLGQGLEFLIYFQGNSAPDKSGLPSDRFSAERTGGSVSTLTIQRTQQEDSAVYLCASSDGQGWGSPLHFGNGTRLTVT.